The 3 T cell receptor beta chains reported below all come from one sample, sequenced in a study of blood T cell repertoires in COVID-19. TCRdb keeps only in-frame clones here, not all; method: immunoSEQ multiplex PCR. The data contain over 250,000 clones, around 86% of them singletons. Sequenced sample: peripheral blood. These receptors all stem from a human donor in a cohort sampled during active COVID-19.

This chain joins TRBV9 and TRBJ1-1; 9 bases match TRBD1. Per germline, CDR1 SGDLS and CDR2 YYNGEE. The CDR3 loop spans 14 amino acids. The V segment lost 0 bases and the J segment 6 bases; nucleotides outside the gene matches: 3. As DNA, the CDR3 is TGTGCCAGCAGCGTAGGAGGGGACAGGGCTGAAGCTTTCTTT. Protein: CASSVGGDRAEAFF.

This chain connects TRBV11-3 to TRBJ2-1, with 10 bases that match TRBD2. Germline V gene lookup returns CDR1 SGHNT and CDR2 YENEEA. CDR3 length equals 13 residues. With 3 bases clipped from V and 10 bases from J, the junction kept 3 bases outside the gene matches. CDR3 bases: TGTGCCAGCAGCTTGGGACTAGCGTCCGAGCAGTTCTTC. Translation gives CASSLGLASEQFF.

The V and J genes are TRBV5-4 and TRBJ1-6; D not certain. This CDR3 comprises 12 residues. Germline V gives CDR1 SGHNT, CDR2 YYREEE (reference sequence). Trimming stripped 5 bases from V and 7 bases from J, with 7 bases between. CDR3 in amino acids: CASSPGNSPLHF. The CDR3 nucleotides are TGTGCCAGCAGTCCAGGAAATTCACCCCTCCACTTT.